The 11 T cell receptor beta chains below were found in one sample sequenced in a study of vaccination effects on CD4 cells after COVID-19. Antigen-specific CD4+ T cells were expanded with viral peptide pools in the ViraFEST assay before sequencing. Culturing for 10 days preceded CD4+ T cell isolation. The infection with SARS-CoV-2 (confirmed by PCR) occurred in this person between March and December 2020. The assay was immunoSEQ multiplex PCR, and TCRdb's table has in-frame clones only and misses some. In the table there are under 25,000 clones, roughly four fifths of which are singletons. Which antigens these TCRs recognize remains unknown. The material was CD4+ T cells from PBMCs cultured with a peptide pool, obtained before COVID-19 vaccination. The receptors originated from a human donor who had a prior SARS-CoV-2 infection.

This clone has just a few counts. Written as DNA, the CDR3 is TGTGCCATCAGTGAGGATGACAGGGACCAGCCCCAGCATTTT. Translating gives CAISEDDRDQPQHF. The chain employs TRBV10-3 and TRBJ1-5, with 7 bases lining up with TRBD1. Losses at the gene ends were 2 bases for V and 7 bases for J; bases not matched to a gene: 5. CDR3 length: 14 residues. Germline V gene data show CDR1 as ENHRY and CDR2 as SYGVKD.

The V and J genes are TRBV7-9 and TRBJ2-5, with 9 bases lining up with TRBD1. The germline gives CDR1 SEHNR, CDR2 FQNEAQ (reference sequence). There are 15 residues in the CDR3. V was pared by 5 bases and J by 4 bases, with 8 bases of the junction left unmatched. CDR3 bases: TGTGCCAGCAGCCATGGACAGGGGCTAGCAGAGACCCAGTACTTC. It translates to CASSHGQGLAETQYF.

The V gene is TRBV5-1, the J gene TRBJ2-5; 7 nucleotides line up with TRBD2. The CDR3 is made up of 14 amino acids. CDR1 is SGHRS and CDR2 is YFSETQ in the germline V gene. J lost 6 bases, V lost 2 bases, and 7 bases had no gene match. The CDR3 spells CASSFWTSLKTQYF. CDR3 DNA sequence: TGCGCCAGCAGCTTCTGGACTAGTTTGAAGACCCAGTACTTC.

The CDR3 region is CASSSGLAGGWKTQYF. In nucleotides, the CDR3 is TGCGCCAGCAGCTCCGGACTAGCGGGGGGGTGGAAGACCCAGTACTTC. The chain carries TRBV5-1 and TRBJ2-5; TRBD2 matches at 15 bases. The CDR3 length is 16 residues. The germline V gene has CDR1 SGHRS and CDR2 YFSETQ. The V and J ends lost 3 bases and 6 bases, in that order; junction bases with no gene match: 6.

The V call is TRBV5-1, the J call TRBJ2-6; D tentatively reads TRBD1 or TRBD2 (5 bases each). Looked up from germline, CDR1 is SGHRS and CDR2 is YFSETQ. The V end lost 0 bases, the J end lost 6 bases, and 10 bases lay between the germline ends. This CDR3 is 15 amino acids long. The CDR3 is CASSLEWGLANVLTF. Written as DNA, the CDR3 is TGCGCCAGCAGCTTGGAATGGGGGTTGGCCAACGTCCTGACTTTC.

The DNA for the CDR3 is TGCGCCAGCAGCTTAACAGGGGGGACTAGCACAGATACGCAGTATTTT. It encodes CASSLTGGTSTDTQYF. This rearrangement joins TRBV5-1 to TRBJ2-3; 8 positions match TRBD1. Losses at the gene ends were 2 bases for V and 0 bases for J; bases not matched to a gene: 5. Germline loops: CDR1 SGHRS, CDR2 YFSETQ. The CDR3 sequence is 16 residues long.

The chain carries TRBV6-5 and TRBJ2-1, with TRBD2 matching over 10 bases. The CDR3 runs to 15 residues. V lost 7 bases to trimming and J lost 5 bases; unmatched junction nucleotides: 8. The germline V gene has CDR1 MNHEY and CDR2 SVGAGI. The CDR3 DNA reads as TGTGCCAGCAATAAAATAGCGGGGGGTCACAATGAGCAGTTCTTC. Its protein product is CASNKIAGGHNEQFF.

This chain joins TRBV7-2 and TRBJ2-1; D gene uncertain. Per the germline V gene, CDR1 is SGHTA and CDR2 is FQGNSA. The CDR3 runs to 15 residues. Deletions cut 5 bases from V and 8 bases from J, with 19 bases between. As DNA, the CDR3 is TGTGCCAGCAGCCGTCGGTGGATTTCTGCGGATGAGCAGTTCTTC. As protein: CASSRRWISADEQFF.

The genes are TRBV19 and TRBJ1-6; D unresolved. Germline values: CDR1 LNHDA, CDR2 SQIVND (reference sequence). This CDR3 spans 14 amino acids. Trimming took off 5 bases at V and 0 bases at J, with 5 bases between the two ends. CDR3 sequence (DNA): TGTGCCAGTAGTTTCAGCTCCTATAATTCACCCCTCCACTTT. Translating it yields CASSFSSYNSPLHF.

The chain couples TRBV11-3 to TRBJ2-3; 12 nucleotides agree with TRBD2. CDR3 length equals 15 residues. CDR1 is SGHNT, CDR2 YENEEA, per germline. Trimming took 5 bases from V and 3 from J; bases not matched to a gene: 3. Here the CDR3 reads CASSRGLAGTDTQYF. The CDR3 DNA reads as TGTGCCAGCAGCAGGGGACTAGCGGGTACAGATACGCAGTATTTT.

CDR3 DNA: TGTGCCAGCAGTTCCGCCCGGACCGAGGGCTATGGCTACACCTTC. It encodes CASSSARTEGYGYTF. This sequence joins TRBV6-5 and TRBJ1-2; no clear D gene. This CDR3 comprises 15 residues. Trimming stripped 4 bases from V and 4 bases from J, with 16 bases between. The germline CDR1 and CDR2 sequences are MNHEY and SVGAGI.